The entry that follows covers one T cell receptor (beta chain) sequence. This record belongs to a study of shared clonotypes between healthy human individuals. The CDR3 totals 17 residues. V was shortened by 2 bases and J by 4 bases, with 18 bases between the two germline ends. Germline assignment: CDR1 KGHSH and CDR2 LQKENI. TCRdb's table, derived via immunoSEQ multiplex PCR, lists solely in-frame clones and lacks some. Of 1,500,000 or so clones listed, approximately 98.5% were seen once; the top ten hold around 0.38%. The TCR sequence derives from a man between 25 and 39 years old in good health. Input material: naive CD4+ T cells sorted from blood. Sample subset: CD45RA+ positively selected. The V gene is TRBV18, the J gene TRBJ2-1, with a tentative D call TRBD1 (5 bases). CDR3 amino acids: CASSPMIISNRYNEQFF. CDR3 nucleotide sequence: TGTGCCAGCTCACCAATGATAATTAGCAACAGGTACAATGAGCAGTTCTTC.